The clone carrying this T cell receptor (beta chain) was seen once. These data originate in a study of blood T cell repertoires in COVID-19. Turning to the study itself: Whether acute or convalescent, the COVID-19 samples came from the United States, Italy and Spain. PBMCs, B-cell-depleted T cells, or T cells provided the cDNA or gDNA that made up the material.

In the original analysis: Quantification of nucleated cells was approximated via reference gene primer amplification. Libraries were prepared by immunoSEQ multiplex PCR; TCRdb keeps only in-frame clonotypes and omits some of them. V and J calls and clone size come straight from that table; D and trimming were deduced from the DNA. The sample includes 170,000 or so clones, approximately 83% seen only once; the top ten take around 8.6%. Sequenced sample: peripheral blood. This sequence originates from a man aged 50 or older with active or convalescent COVID-19.

The DNA for the CDR3 is TGTGCCAGCAGTTTATCTGGCAGGGGGGATGGCTACACCTTC. Translation: CASSLSGRGDGYTF. This chain connects TRBV28 to TRBJ1-2; 7 positions match TRBD1. From germline, CDR1 is MDHEN and CDR2 SYDVKM. The V gene end was trimmed by 1 base and the J gene end by 6 bases; junction bases not matched to a gene: 5. This CDR3 is built from 14 residues.